This entry concerns a single TCR beta chain. The source of the sample is a study of cytomegalovirus exposure and HLA in healthy donors. The data were produced by immunoSEQ multiplex PCR, yet TCRdb's version contains in-frame clones alone and is incomplete. The table lists 50,000 or so clones, about 94% of them singletons. Per the germline V gene, CDR1 is MNHEY and CDR2 is SVGAGI. Trimming shortened V by 5 bases and J by 3 bases, and 14 bases separated the two germline ends. CDR3 length: 15 residues. The sample comprised PBMCs. The chain joins TRBV6-5 to TRBJ2-1; unclear D gene. This sequence originates from a woman aged 18-29 years in good health and CMV-seropositive. Here the CDR3 DNA reads TGTGCCAGCAGTCTCCGTAAACAACGCTACAATGAGCAGTTCTTC. This codes for CASSLRKQRYNEQFF.